The T cell receptor (beta chain) described here comes from a study of blood T cell repertoires in COVID-19. Study-wide context: COVID-19 samples collected from the United States, Italy and Spain covered acute and convalescent phases. PBMCs, B-cell-depleted T cells, or T cells were the source of the cDNA or gDNA that made up the material.

Methods used by the authors: For nucleated cells, counts were estimated from reference gene primer amplification. The assay was immunoSEQ multiplex PCR, and TCRdb's table has in-frame clones only and misses some. Clonal size and the V and J genes are those of that table, whereas D and trimming came from the DNA. The sample has a few hundred thousand clones, about 83% seen once. Details on this clone: Other DNA variants within this sample encode the same CDR3.

The V end lost 6 bases, the J end lost 5 bases, and 10 bases lay between the germline ends. The CDR3 runs to 13 residues. CDR1 is KGHSH and CDR2 is LQKENI in the germline V gene. The sequence was collected from a man aged 60 to 69 who had recovered from COVID-19. Sequencing was performed on peripheral blood. The rearrangement links TRBV18 to TRBJ1-4, with D possibly being TRBD1 (6 bases). The CDR3 DNA follows: TGTGCCAGCTCCCCCGGACAGAATGAAAAACTGTTTTTT. Translation gives CASSPGQNEKLFF.